Here is one T cell receptor (beta chain) with its context. CDR3 length: 17 amino acids. The trim removed 6 bases at V and 4 bases at J, leaving 16 bases unmatched. The germline gives CDR1 MDHEN, CDR2 SYDVKM. This sample was included in a study of cytomegalovirus exposure and HLA in healthy donors. With 60 Vbeta and 13 Jbeta primers, the PCR was carried out. The method was immunoSEQ multiplex PCR; TCRdb's version includes in-frame clones alone and lacks a portion of them. This listing includes roughly 60,000 clones. Sequenced: PBMCs. The chain uses TRBV28 and TRBJ1-1; 8 nucleotides align to TRBD1. The TCR was taken from a woman aged 18 to 35 in good health and CMV-seronegative. For the CDR3, the DNA is TGTGCCAGCAGAAGCTGGACAGGGCTAGCCGGGGTCACTGAAGCTTTCTTT. Translating gives CASRSWTGLAGVTEAFF.